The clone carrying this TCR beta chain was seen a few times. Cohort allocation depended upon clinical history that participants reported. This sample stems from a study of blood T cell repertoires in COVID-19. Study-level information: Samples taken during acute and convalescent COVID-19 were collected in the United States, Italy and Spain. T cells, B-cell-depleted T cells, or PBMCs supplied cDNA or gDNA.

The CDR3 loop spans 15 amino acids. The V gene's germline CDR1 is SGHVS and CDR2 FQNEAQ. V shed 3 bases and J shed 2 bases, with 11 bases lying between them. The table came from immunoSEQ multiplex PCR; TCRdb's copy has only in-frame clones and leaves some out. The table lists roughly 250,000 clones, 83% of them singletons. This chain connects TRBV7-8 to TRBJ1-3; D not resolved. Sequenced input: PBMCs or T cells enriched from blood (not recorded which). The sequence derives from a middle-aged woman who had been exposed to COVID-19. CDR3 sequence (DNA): TGTGCCAGCAGCTTGATTGCAACAGCTGGAAACACCATATATTTT. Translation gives CASSLIATAGNTIYF.